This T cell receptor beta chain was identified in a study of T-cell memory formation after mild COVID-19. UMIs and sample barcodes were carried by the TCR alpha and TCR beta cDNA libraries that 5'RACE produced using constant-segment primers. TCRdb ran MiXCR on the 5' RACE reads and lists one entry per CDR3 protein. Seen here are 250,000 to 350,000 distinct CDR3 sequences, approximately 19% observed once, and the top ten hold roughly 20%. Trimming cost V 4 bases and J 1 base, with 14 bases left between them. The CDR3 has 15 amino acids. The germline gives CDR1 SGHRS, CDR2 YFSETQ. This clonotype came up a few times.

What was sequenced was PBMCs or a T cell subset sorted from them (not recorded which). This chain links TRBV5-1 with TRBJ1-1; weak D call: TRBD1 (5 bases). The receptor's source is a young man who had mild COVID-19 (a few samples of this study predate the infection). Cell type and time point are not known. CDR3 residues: CASSPGVPTNTEAFF. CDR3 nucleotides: TGCGCCAGCAGCCCGGGGGTTCCAACGAACACTGAAGCTTTCTTT.